The source of this T cell receptor (beta chain) is a study of T cell repertoires and HLA-DP antigens. Whole-study findings and limits: Naive and memory CD4+ repertoires were not analysed separately. Average cumulative frequency of previously undetected clones was 30% to 40% against one allele and more than 50% against the other. Antigen presentation used HeLa cells, with total CD4+ cells responding.

Concerning this clone: Its antigen remains unidentified.

The primer mix covered 54 TRBV segments and 13 TRBJ segments. TCRdb keeps only in-frame clones here, not all; method: immunoSEQ multiplex PCR. Of roughly 70,000 clones detected, 80% appear once; the ten largest clones hold 1.6%. This TCR was recovered from a man aged 60-69 years in good health and CMV-seronegative. The sequencing sample was made of CD4+ T cells from PBMCs.

The CDR3 region has the DNA TGTGCCACCAGCAGCCGGGACGGACGAAATGAGCAGTTCTTC. Translated, it gives CATSSRDGRNEQFF. The genes are TRBV15 and TRBJ2-1; tentatively, D is TRBD1 or TRBD2 (5 bases each). Germline V gene sequence: CDR1 LNHNV, CDR2 YYDKDF (reference sequence). This CDR3 is built from 14 residues. The V and J ends lost 3 bases and 7 bases respectively, with 13 bases between them.